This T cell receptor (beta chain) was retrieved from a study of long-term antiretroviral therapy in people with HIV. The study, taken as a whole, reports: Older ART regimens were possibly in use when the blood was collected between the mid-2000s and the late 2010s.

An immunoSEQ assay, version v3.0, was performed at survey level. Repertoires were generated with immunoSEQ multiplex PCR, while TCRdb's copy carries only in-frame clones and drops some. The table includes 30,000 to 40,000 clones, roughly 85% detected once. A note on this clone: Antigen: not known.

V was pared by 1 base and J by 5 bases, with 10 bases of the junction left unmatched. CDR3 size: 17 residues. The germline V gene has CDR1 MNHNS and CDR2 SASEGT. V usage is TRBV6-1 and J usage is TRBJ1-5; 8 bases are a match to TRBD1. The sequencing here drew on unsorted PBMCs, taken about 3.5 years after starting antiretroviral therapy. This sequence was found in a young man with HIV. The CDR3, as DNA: TGTGCCAGCAGTGAAGAGGTTAGGGACAGGTTATATCAGCCCCAGCATTTT. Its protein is CASSEEVRDRLYQPQHF.